The T cell receptor beta chain under discussion was sequenced for a study of blood T cells in healthy people across ages. For the second PCR, which ran for roughly 7 to 11 cycles, a sample-barcoded 5' primer and a J-beta primer mix were used. Each CDR3 protein gets one entry after TCRdb re-called the 5' RACE reads with MiXCR. This sample has approximately 800,000 distinct CDR3 sequences; roughly 25% occur once, and the top ten carry about 3%. The CDR3 spans 17 residues. Per germline, CDR1 SEHNR and CDR2 FQNEAQ (reference sequence). These records were also assigned to another study, of T cells of mothers and their children.

This receptor was identified in a boy younger than 18 in good health. V and J are TRBV7-9 and TRBJ2-5; TRBD2 matches 12 bases. The DNA end is more similar to TRBJ2-1, so the J call may be wrong. The sequencing input was blood. The CDR3 region is CASSAIKGLAGVNEQFF. Written as DNA, the CDR3 is TGTGCCAGCAGCGCAATCAAGGGACTAGCGGGTGTTAATGAGCAGTTCTTC.